The rows below give T cell receptor beta chains drawn from one sample of a study of T cells in localized non-small cell lung cancer. TCRdb's table, derived via immunoSEQ multiplex PCR, lists solely in-frame clones and lacks some. The table lists about 20,000 clones, about nine tenths of them singletons. The sequencing used PBMCs, collected before any cancer treatment. The receptors come from a man aged 35 to 69 with stage II squamous cell lung carcinoma. The CDR3 runs from the conserved cysteine through the conserved F or W. Each record gives: V gene, D gene, J gene, clone size, CDR3 protein, CDR3 DNA. A D gene is named only where the DNA matches it firmly. A row's size may be missing; if present it is once, few, many or a size class.

V: TRBV27; D: -; J: TRBJ1-5; size: few; CDR3: CASSLRQGIYSNQPQHF; DNA: TGTGCCAGCAGTTTACGTCAGGGAATTTATAGCAATCAGCCCCAGCATTTT
V: TRBV9; D: -; J: TRBJ2-4; size: once; CDR3: CASSVGGGKNIQYF; DNA: TGTGCCAGCAGCGTAGGTGGCGGCAAAAACATTCAGTACTTC
V: TRBV29-1; D: -; J: TRBJ1-1; size: -; CDR3: CSVVQGRTEAFF; DNA: TGCAGCGTTGTCCAAGGTCGCACTGAAGCTTTCTTT
V: TRBV29-1; D: TRBD1; J: TRBJ1-2; size: -; CDR3: CSVDGQGDRVGYTF; DNA: TGCAGCGTTGATGGACAGGGGGATAGAGTGGGCTACACCTTC
V: TRBV7-3; D: -; J: TRBJ2-1; size: -; CDR3: CASSLSPGSGYNEQFF; DNA: TGTGCCAGCAGCCTGTCCCCGGGGTCCGGCTACAATGAGCAGTTCTTC
V: TRBV27; D: TRBD1; J: TRBJ1-2; size: few; CDR3: CASRGQGKGDYGYTF; DNA: TGTGCCAGCAGGGGACAGGGGAAGGGGGACTATGGCTACACCTTC
V: TRBV11-2; D: -; J: TRBJ2-2; size: -; CDR3: CASSPLAGRKTGELFF; DNA: TGTGCCAGCAGCCCCCTGGCGGGACGCAAAACCGGGGAGCTGTTTTTT
V: TRBV5-4; D: TRBD1; J: TRBJ1-1; size: -; CDR3: CASSTTGRPEAFF; DNA: TGTGCCAGCAGTACGACAGGGAGGCCTGAAGCTTTCTTT
V: TRBV14; D: -; J: TRBJ2-5; size: -; CDR3: CASSQAPRGRETQYF; DNA: TGTGCCAGCAGCCAAGCTCCCAGGGGACGGGAGACCCAGTACTTC
V: TRBV7-2; D: -; J: TRBJ2-3; size: -; CDR3: CASSFRRGDTQYF; DNA: TGTGCCAGCAGCTTTCGGAGGGGGGATACGCAGTATTTT
V: TRBV19; D: -; J: TRBJ2-5; size: -; CDR3: CASSTIPGAGPQETQYF; DNA: TGTGCCAGTAGTACCATCCCAGGGGCAGGGCCACAAGAGACCCAGTACTTC
V: TRBV29-1; D: TRBD2; J: TRBJ2-5; size: -; CDR3: CSVAGAGAGETQYF; DNA: TGCAGCGTTGCTGGGGCGGGAGCGGGTGAGACCCAGTACTTC
V: TRBV27; D: TRBD1; J: TRBJ2-3; size: -; CDR3: CASRWTGIGSDTQYF; DNA: TGTGCCAGCAGATGGACAGGGATCGGCTCAGATACGCAGTATTTT
V: TRBV5-4; D: -; J: TRBJ1-2; size: -; CDR3: CASSLSGARGYTF; DNA: TGTGCCAGCAGCTTGTCGGGGGCGCGAGGCTACACCTTC
V: TRBV18; D: -; J: TRBJ2-7; size: -; CDR3: CASSPNPISWYEQYF; DNA: TGTGCCAGCTCACCCAACCCAATCTCCTGGTACGAGCAGTACTTC
V: TRBV4-3; D: TRBD1; J: TRBJ1-1; size: -; CDR3: CASSQEPTGPTEAFF; DNA: TGCGCCAGCAGCCAAGAACCGACAGGGCCCACTGAAGCTTTCTTT
V: TRBV7-9; D: TRBD2; J: TRBJ2-1; size: -; CDR3: CASSLGGLAGANEQFF; DNA: TGTGCCAGCAGCTTAGGGGGACTAGCTGGGGCCAATGAGCAGTTCTTC
V: TRBV18; D: TRBD1; J: TRBJ2-7; size: -; CDR3: CASSPGQGLYEQYF; DNA: TGTGCCAGCTCACCGGGACAGGGGCTCTACGAGCAGTACTTC
V: TRBV11-2; D: TRBD1; J: TRBJ2-1; size: -; CDR3: CASSSWTGFNNEQFF; DNA: TGTGCCAGCAGCTCCTGGACAGGGTTCAACAATGAGCAGTTCTTC
V: TRBV6-5; D: -; J: TRBJ2-7; size: -; CDR3: CASSYWGQSYEQYF; DNA: TGTGCCAGCAGTTACTGGGGTCAATCCTACGAGCAGTACTTC
V: TRBV4-1; D: -; J: TRBJ2-3; size: -; CDR3: CASSQVKGRNGDTQYF; DNA: TGCGCCAGCAGCCAAGTAAAGGGTAGAAACGGAGATACGCAGTATTTT
V: TRBV11-2; D: -; J: TRBJ2-5; size: -; CDR3: CASSRRGGQETQYF; DNA: TGTGCCAGCAGCCGACGCGGAGGTCAAGAGACCCAGTACTTC
V: TRBV27; D: -; J: TRBJ1-2; size: -; CDR3: CASSSLGGGANYGYTF; DNA: TGTGCCAGCAGTTCCCTCGGTGGAGGGGCGAACTATGGCTACACCTTC
V: TRBV5-1; D: -; J: TRBJ1-4; size: -; CDR3: CASSRTEGYEKLFF; DNA: TGCGCCAGCAGCAGGACAGAGGGGTATGAAAAACTGTTTTTT
V: TRBV6-5; D: -; J: TRBJ1-1; size: -; CDR3: CASSDNQGSDSFF; DNA: TGTGCCAGCAGTGATAACCAGGGGAGCGATTCGTTCTTT
V: TRBV11-2; D: TRBD2; J: TRBJ2-5; size: -; CDR3: CASSLGLAGETQYF; DNA: TGTGCCAGCAGCTTAGGACTAGCTGGGGAGACCCAGTACTTC
V: TRBV7-9; D: -; J: TRBJ2-1; size: -; CDR3: CASSGISGEQFF; DNA: TGTGCCAGCAGCGGCATTTCGGGTGAGCAGTTCTTC
V: TRBV5-1; D: -; J: TRBJ1-2; size: -; CDR3: CASSLVPSYGYTF; DNA: TGCGCCAGCAGCTTGGTTCCGAGCTATGGCTACACCTTC
V: TRBV9; D: -; J: TRBJ1-4; size: -; CDR3: CASSSNGGEKLFF; DNA: TGTGCCAGCAGCTCAAACGGGGGGGAAAAACTGTTTTTT
V: TRBV15; D: TRBD1; J: TRBJ1-2; size: -; CDR3: CATSRGGQGQLYGYTF; DNA: TGTGCCACCAGCAGAGGGGGTCAGGGACAGTTATATGGCTACACCTTC
V: TRBV9; D: -; J: TRBJ2-1; size: -; CDR3: CASSEAPGSEQFF; DNA: TGTGCCAGCAGTGAGGCCCCGGGGTCTGAGCAGTTCTTC
V: TRBV28; D: -; J: TRBJ1-1; size: -; CDR3: CASSFSLGGRTEAFF; DNA: TGTGCCAGCAGTTTTTCCCTCGGAGGGCGCACTGAAGCTTTCTTT
V: TRBV20-1; D: -; J: TRBJ1-2; size: -; CDR3: CSGPTDYGYTF; DNA: TGCAGTGGTCCGACCGACTATGGCTACACCTTC
V: TRBV19; D: -; J: TRBJ1-5; size: -; CDR3: CASSELRLVSNQPQHF; DNA: TGTGCCAGTAGTGAGCTGCGGTTAGTAAGCAATCAGCCCCAGCATTTT
V: TRBV9; D: -; J: TRBJ2-2; size: medium-sized; CDR3: CASSVGGTGELFF; DNA: TGTGCCAGCAGCGTGGGGGGAACCGGGGAGCTGTTTTTT
V: TRBV19; D: TRBD1; J: TRBJ2-5; size: -; CDR3: CASSIGQGAQETQYF; DNA: TGTGCCAGTAGTATAGGGCAGGGGGCACAAGAGACCCAGTACTTC
V: TRBV9; D: -; J: TRBJ2-7; size: -; CDR3: CASSVGRPKALSYEQYF; DNA: TGTGCCAGCAGCGTAGGCCGTCCGAAGGCCCTCTCCTACGAGCAGTACTTC
V: TRBV5-1; D: -; J: TRBJ2-7; size: -; CDR3: CASSRSGDYYEQYF; DNA: TGCGCCAGCAGCCGCTCAGGAGACTACTACGAGCAGTACTTC
V: TRBV5-1; D: TRBD1; J: TRBJ1-2; size: -; CDR3: CASSIQTPGQGHYGYTF; DNA: TGCGCCAGCAGCATACAGACCCCGGGACAGGGCCACTATGGCTACACCTTC
V: TRBV15; D: -; J: TRBJ2-5; size: -; CDR3: CATSLRAGREETQYF; DNA: TGTGCCACCAGCTTGAGAGCGGGCAGGGAAGAGACCCAGTACTTC
V: TRBV10-3; D: TRBD2; J: TRBJ2-1; size: -; CDR3: CAISESDSGGFFYEQFF; DNA: TGTGCCATCAGTGAGTCTGACAGCGGGGGGTTTTTCTATGAGCAGTTCTTC
V: TRBV7-9; D: -; J: TRBJ1-5; size: -; CDR3: CASSLTSDQPQHF; DNA: TGTGCCAGCAGCTTGACGAGTGATCAGCCCCAGCATTTT
V: TRBV30; D: -; J: TRBJ2-7; size: -; CDR3: CAWRSDLQGPWAGEQYF; DNA: TGTGCCTGGAGGAGCGATTTACAGGGTCCTTGGGCCGGCGAGCAGTACTTC
V: TRBV7-2; D: -; J: TRBJ1-5; size: -; CDR3: CASSLGRGYSNQPQHF; DNA: TGTGCCAGCAGCTTAGGTAGGGGGTATAGCAATCAGCCCCAGCATTTT
V: TRBV2; D: TRBD1; J: TRBJ1-2; size: -; CDR3: CASRKEGASYTF; DNA: TGTGCCAGCAGGAAGGAGGGGGCTAGCTACACCTTC
V: TRBV21-1; D: -; J: TRBJ2-3; size: -; CDR3: CASRIGTSGELGTQYF; DNA: TGTGCCAGCAGGATCGGGACTAGCGGGGAGCTTGGTACGCAGTATTTT
V: TRBV9; D: -; J: TRBJ2-7; size: -; CDR3: CASSAGLFSYEQYF; DNA: TGTGCCAGCAGCGCCGGACTCTTCTCCTACGAGCAGTACTTC
V: TRBV5-1; D: -; J: TRBJ2-1; size: -; CDR3: CASSLRQQSSYNEQFF; DNA: TGCGCCAGCAGCTTGCGACAGCAGTCCTCCTACAATGAGCAGTTCTTC
V: TRBV18; D: TRBD1; J: TRBJ2-7; size: -; CDR3: CASSLNTRPGGWYEQYF; DNA: TGTGCCAGCTCACTTAATACCCGGCCAGGGGGTTGGTACGAGCAGTACTTC
V: TRBV5-4; D: TRBD2; J: TRBJ2-5; size: -; CDR3: CASSLAGGYQETQYF; DNA: TGTGCCAGCAGCTTAGCGGGGGGGTACCAAGAGACCCAGTACTTC
V: TRBV11-2; D: -; J: TRBJ2-7; size: -; CDR3: CASSSLGGFSGEQYF; DNA: TGTGCCAGCAGCTCATTGGGGGGCTTTTCGGGCGAGCAGTACTTC
V: TRBV9; D: TRBD2; J: TRBJ2-3; size: -; CDR3: CASTTSGRAMTDTQYF; DNA: TGTGCCAGCACAACTAGCGGGAGGGCCATGACAGATACGCAGTATTTT
V: TRBV5-1; D: -; J: TRBJ1-1; size: -; CDR3: CASSQLSGEAFF; DNA: TGCGCCAGCAGCCAACTATCCGGGGAAGCTTTCTTT
V: TRBV27; D: -; J: TRBJ1-2; size: -; CDR3: CASSWGGHDGYTF; DNA: TGTGCCAGCAGTTGGGGGGGGCACGATGGCTACACCTTC